Each of the 10 T cell receptor beta chains below was sequenced from the same sample in a study of blood T cell repertoires in COVID-19. Libraries were prepared by immunoSEQ multiplex PCR; TCRdb keeps only in-frame clonotypes and omits some of them. The sample holds about 210,000 clones; 89% are singletons and the top ten take approximately 8.1%. Sequencing was carried out using PBMCs or T cells enriched from blood (not recorded which). The origin of the receptors is a woman between 18 and 29 years old who had recovered from COVID-19.

This clone is a singleton in its sample. Here the CDR3 reads CSVETPRAGAPTGEQYF. CDR3 in DNA: TGCAGCGTTGAAACTCCCCGGGCAGGGGCCCCGACGGGAGAGCAGTACTTC. The rearrangement uses TRBV29-1 and TRBJ2-7; D perhaps matches TRBD1 (6 bases). The CDR3 length is 17 residues. The V and J ends lost 2 bases and 7 bases respectively, with 27 bases between them. The V gene's germline CDR1 is SQVTM and CDR2 ANQGSEA.

The rearrangement uses TRBV18 and TRBJ1-5; 9 bases match TRBD1. Germline V gene lookup returns CDR1 KGHSH and CDR2 LQKENI. V lost 3 bases and J lost 0; bases outside the gene matches: 9. This CDR3 region has 18 residues. The chain's CDR3 is CASSPPGQGRYSNQPQHF. The CDR3 nucleotides are TGTGCCAGCTCACCTCCGGGACAGGGACGGTATAGCAATCAGCCCCAGCATTTT.

The chain couples TRBV2 to TRBJ2-5; D is possibly TRBD1 (6 bases). V dropped 10 bases and J dropped 3 bases, with 18 bases sitting between them. This CDR3 comprises 14 residues. Germline lookup yields CDR1 SNHLY and CDR2 FYNNEI. The CDR3 nucleotides read TGTGCCATCCAGGGGATGGGGGTTGAAGAGACCCAGTACTTC. This codes for CAIQGMGVEETQYF.

This clone occurred a few times. The CDR3 spells CASSLSWGQVSTDTQYF. The CDR3 DNA follows: TGTGCCAGCAGCTTAAGCTGGGGACAGGTTAGCACAGATACGCAGTATTTT. The rearrangement uses TRBV7-2 and TRBJ2-3, with 8 bases matching TRBD1. The junction had 7 bases not matched to a gene; V was cut back by 2 bases and J by 0 bases. The CDR3 is 17 residues long. CDR1 is SGHTA, CDR2 FQGNSA, per germline.

The chain is built from TRBV21-1 and TRBJ1-2; TRBD1 reflects the table's D call only, with no check against the DNA. TRBV21-1 constitutes a pseudogene. The CDR3 consists of 17 residues. The CDR3 DNA sequence: TGTGCCAGCAGCAAAGTTATCGTCGACAGGGGGCGGGATGGCTACACCTTC. Translation: CASSKVIVDRGRDGYTF.

This clone was picked up one time. V gene TRBV28 combines with J gene TRBJ1-3, with D tentatively TRBD1 (5 bases). Germline CDR1 reads MDHEN; CDR2 reads SYDVKM. Trimming removed 8 bases at V and 0 bases at J, with 23 bases between. This CDR3 comprises 18 residues. CDR3 loop: CASSAGFALLTSGNTIYF. CDR3 bases: TGTGCCAGCTCGGCAGGGTTTGCCTTATTAACCTCTGGAAACACCATATATTTT.

V is TRBV2 and J is TRBJ2-3; 12 bases match TRBD2. The CDR3 consists of 14 residues. V shed 8 bases and J 5 bases; nucleotides not matched to a gene: 5. CDR1 is SNHLY, CDR2 FYNNEI, per germline. The DNA for the CDR3 is TGTGCCAGCCTAGCGGGGGGGCCCGGAGATACGCAGTATTTT. Residues: CASLAGGPGDTQYF.

The rearrangement uses TRBV28 and TRBJ2-5, with TRBD2 matching 8 bases. V trimming: 7 bases; J trimming: 5 bases; junction bases outside the gene matches: 9. The CDR3 extends over 14 amino acids. Looked up from germline, CDR1 is MDHEN and CDR2 is SYDVKM. CDR3 region: CASNRAGDGETQYF. The CDR3 DNA sequence: TGTGCCAGCAATCGAGCGGGGGATGGGGAGACCCAGTACTTC.

The genes are TRBV7-9 and TRBJ2-5; D perhaps matches TRBD2 (6 bases). This CDR3 has 14 amino acids. Trimming removed 7 bases from V and 2 bases from J, with 14 bases in between. The germline V gene has CDR1 SEHNR and CDR2 FQNEAQ (reference sequence). CDR3 sequence reads: CASTPLTRQETQYF. The CDR3 region has the DNA TGTGCCAGCACCCCACTGACTAGACAAGAGACCCAGTACTTC.

The chain employs TRBV4-1 and TRBJ1-6; 9 bases are a match to TRBD1. The V and J ends lost 3 bases and 9 bases, in that order; junction bases with no gene match: 9. The CDR3 has 16 amino acids. CDR1 and CDR2 (germline): MGHRA, YSYEKL. CDR3 region: CASSQPGQGSTSPLHF. The CDR3 DNA is TGCGCCAGCAGCCAGCCGGGACAGGGATCCACTTCACCCCTCCACTTT.